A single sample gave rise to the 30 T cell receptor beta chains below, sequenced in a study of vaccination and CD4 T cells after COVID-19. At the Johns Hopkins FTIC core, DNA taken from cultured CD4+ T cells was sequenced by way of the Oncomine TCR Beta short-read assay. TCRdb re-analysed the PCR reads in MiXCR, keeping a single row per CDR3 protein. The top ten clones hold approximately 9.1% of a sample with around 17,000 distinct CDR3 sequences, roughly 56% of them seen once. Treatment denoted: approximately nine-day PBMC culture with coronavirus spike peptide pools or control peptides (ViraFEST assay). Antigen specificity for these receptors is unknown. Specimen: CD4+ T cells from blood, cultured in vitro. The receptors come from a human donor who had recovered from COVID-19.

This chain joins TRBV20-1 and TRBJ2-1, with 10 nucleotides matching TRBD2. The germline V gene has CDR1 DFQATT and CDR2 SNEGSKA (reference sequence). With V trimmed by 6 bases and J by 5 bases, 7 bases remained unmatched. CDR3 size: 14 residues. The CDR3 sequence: CSAPGTSVDNEQFF. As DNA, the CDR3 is TGCAGTGCCCCTGGGACTAGCGTCGACAATGAGCAGTTCTTC.

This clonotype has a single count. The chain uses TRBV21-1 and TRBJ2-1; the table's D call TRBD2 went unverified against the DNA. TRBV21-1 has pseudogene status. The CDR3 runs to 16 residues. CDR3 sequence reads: CASRGRELGRYNEQFF. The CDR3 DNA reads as TGTGCCAGCAGGGGAAGAGAGTTGGGGAGATACAATGAGCAGTTCTTC.

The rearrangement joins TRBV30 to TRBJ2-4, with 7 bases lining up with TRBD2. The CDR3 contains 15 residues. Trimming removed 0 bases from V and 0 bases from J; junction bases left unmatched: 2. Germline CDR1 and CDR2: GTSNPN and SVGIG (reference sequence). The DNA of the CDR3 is TGTGCCTGGAGTGTCGGGGGGTTAGCCAAAAACATTCAGTACTTC. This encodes CAWSVGGLAKNIQYF.

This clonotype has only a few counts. The CDR3 DNA reads TGTGCCAGCAGTCCAAGCCGGGACAGAGCAGGAAACACCATATATTTT. Protein: CASSPSRDRAGNTIYF. This chain uses TRBV12-3 or TRBV12-4 with TRBJ1-3, with 7 bases that match TRBD1. The ends lost 5 bases at V and 4 bases at J; junction bases unmatched: 11. The CDR3 spans 16 residues.

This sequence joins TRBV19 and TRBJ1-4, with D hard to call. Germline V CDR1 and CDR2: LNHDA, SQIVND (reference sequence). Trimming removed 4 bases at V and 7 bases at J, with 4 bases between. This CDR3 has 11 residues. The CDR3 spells CASSKGEKLFF. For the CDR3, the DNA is TGTGCCAGTAGTAAGGGTGAAAAACTGTTTTTT.

CDR3 residues: CASSLRDRAPGELFF. The CDR3 DNA reads TGTGCCAGCAGCTTGCGGGACAGGGCTCCCGGGGAGCTGTTTTTT. The genes are TRBV5-4 and TRBJ2-2, with 9 bases matching TRBD1. J gave up 6 bases and V 1 base, and 4 bases lay outside the gene matches. The CDR3 runs to 15 residues. In germline, CDR1 is SGHNT, CDR2 YYREEE (reference sequence).

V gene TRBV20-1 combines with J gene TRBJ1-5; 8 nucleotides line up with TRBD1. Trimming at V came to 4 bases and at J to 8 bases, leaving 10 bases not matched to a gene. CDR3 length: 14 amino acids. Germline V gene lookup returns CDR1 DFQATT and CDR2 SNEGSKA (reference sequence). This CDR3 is CSATLQGEEEPQHF. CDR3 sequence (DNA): TGCAGTGCTACTCTACAGGGGGAGGAAGAGCCCCAGCATTTT.

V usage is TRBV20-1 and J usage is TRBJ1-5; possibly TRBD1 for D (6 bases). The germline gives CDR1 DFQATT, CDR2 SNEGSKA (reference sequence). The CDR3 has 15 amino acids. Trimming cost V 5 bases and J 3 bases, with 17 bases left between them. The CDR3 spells CSAAPTGLFNQPQHF. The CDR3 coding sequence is TGCAGTGCTGCCCCAACAGGGCTTTTCAATCAGCCCCAGCATTTT.

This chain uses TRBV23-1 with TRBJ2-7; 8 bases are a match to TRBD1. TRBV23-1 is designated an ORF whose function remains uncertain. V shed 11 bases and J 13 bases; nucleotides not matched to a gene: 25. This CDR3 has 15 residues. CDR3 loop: CADSSWRTGSVVGYF. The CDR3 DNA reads TGCGCCGACAGCAGTTGGCGGACAGGGTCTGTGGTGGGTTACTTC.

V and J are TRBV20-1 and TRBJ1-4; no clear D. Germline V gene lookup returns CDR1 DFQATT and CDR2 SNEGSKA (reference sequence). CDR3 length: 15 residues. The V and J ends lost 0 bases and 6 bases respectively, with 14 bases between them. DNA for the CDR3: TGCAGTGCTAGAGATTCGAGAGGATCTGATGAAAAACTGTTTTTT. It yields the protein CSARDSRGSDEKLFF.

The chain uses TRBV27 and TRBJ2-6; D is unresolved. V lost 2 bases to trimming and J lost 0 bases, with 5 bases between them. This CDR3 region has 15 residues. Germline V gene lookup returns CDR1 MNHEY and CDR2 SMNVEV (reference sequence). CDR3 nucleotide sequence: TGTGCCAGCAGTTTAATGGGCTCTGGGGCCAACGTCCTGACTTTC. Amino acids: CASSLMGSGANVLTF.

The CDR3 reads CSAKTTEGTNYGYTF. As DNA, the CDR3 is TGCAGTGCTAAGACAACCGAGGGGACTAACTATGGCTACACCTTC. The chain combines TRBV20-1 with TRBJ1-2; D may be TRBD1 (5 bases). With 4 bases removed from V and 0 bases from J, the gap between germline ends came to 15 bases. The germline gives CDR1 DFQATT, CDR2 SNEGSKA (reference sequence). This CDR3 comprises 15 residues.

CDR3 DNA: TGTGCCAGCAGCCATTACCCCCAAGGGAGACAGGAAACCTACGAGCAGTACTTC. The encoded protein is CASSHYPQGRQETYEQYF. The chain employs TRBV6-1 and TRBJ2-7; TRBD1 might be the D (6 bases). The germline CDR1 and CDR2 sequences are MNHNS and SASEGT. Trimming stripped 6 bases from V and 2 bases from J, with 26 bases between. The CDR3 length is 18 residues.

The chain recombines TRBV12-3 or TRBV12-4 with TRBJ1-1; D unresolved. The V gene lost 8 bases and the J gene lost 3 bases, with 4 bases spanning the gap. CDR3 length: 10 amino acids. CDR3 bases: TGTGCCAGCCGGGACACTGAAGCTTTCTTT. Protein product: CASRDTEAFF.

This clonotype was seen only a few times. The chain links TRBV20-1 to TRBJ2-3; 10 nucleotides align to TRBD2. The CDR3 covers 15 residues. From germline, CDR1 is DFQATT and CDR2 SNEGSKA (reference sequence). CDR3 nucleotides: TGCAGGGTGAGCCCGAGCGGGAGGGATACAGATACGCAGTATTTT. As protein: CRVSPSGRDTDTQYF.

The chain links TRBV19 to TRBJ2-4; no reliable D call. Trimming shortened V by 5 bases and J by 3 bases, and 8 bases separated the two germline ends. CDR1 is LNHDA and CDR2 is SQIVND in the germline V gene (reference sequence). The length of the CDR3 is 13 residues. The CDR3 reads CASSDWGKNIQYF. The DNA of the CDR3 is TGTGCCAGTAGTGATTGGGGCAAAAACATTCAGTACTTC.

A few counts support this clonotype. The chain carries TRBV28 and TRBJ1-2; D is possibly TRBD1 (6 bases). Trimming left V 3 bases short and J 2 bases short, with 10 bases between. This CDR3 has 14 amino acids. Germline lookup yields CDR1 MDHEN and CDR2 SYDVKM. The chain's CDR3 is CASSLEGVNYGYTF. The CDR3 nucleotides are TGTGCCAGCAGTTTGGAGGGGGTGAACTATGGCTACACCTTC.

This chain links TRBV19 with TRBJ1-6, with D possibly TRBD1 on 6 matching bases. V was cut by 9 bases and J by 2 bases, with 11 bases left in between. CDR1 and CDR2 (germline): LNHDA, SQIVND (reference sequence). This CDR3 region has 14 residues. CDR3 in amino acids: CASQGPTYNSPLHF. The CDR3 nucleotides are TGTGCCAGCCAGGGGCCCACCTATAATTCACCCCTCCACTTT.

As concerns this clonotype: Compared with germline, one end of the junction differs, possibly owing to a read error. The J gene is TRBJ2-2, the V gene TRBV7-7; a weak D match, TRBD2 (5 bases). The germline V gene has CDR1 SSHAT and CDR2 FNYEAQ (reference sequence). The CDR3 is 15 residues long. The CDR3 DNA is TGTGCTAGCAGCTTGTACCGGGGGAACACCGGGGAGCTGTTTTTT. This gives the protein CASSLYRGNTGELFF.

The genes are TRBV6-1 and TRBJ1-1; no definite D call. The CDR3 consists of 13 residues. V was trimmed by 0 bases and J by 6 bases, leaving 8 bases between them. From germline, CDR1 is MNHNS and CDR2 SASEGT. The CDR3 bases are TGTGCCAGCAGTGAAGCAACTGTCCCTGAAGCTTTCTTT. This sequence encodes CASSEATVPEAFF.

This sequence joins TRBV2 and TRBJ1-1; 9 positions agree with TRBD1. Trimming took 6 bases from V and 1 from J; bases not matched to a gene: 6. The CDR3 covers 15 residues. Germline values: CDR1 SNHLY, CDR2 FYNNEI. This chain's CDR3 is CASSDRGGQNTEAFF. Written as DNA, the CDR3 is TGTGCCAGCAGCGACAGGGGGGGCCAGAACACTGAAGCTTTCTTT.

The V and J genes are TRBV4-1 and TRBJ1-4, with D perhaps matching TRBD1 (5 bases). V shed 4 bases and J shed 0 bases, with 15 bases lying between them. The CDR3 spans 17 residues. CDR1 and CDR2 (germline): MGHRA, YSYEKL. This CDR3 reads CASSPHRGEATNEKLFF. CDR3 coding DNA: TGCGCCAGCAGCCCACACCGGGGGGAGGCAACTAATGAAAAACTGTTTTTT.

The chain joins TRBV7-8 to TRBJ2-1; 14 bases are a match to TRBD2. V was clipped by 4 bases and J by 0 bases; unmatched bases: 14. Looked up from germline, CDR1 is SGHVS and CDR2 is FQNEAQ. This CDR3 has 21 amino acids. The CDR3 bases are TGTGCCAGCAGCTATTTACCGGGACTAGCGGGGGTTAGGAGCTCCTACAATGAGCAGTTCTTC. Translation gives CASSYLPGLAGVRSSYNEQFF. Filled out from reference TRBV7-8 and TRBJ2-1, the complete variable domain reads GAGVSQSPRYKVAKRGQDVALRCDPISGHVSLFWYQQALGQGPEFLTYFQNEAQLDKSGLPSDRFFAERPEGSVSTLKIQRTQQEDSAVYLCASSYLPGLAGVRSSYNEQFFGPGTRLTVL.

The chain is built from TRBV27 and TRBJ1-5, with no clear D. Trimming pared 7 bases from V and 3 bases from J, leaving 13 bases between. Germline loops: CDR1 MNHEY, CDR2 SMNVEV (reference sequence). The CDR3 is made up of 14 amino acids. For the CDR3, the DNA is TGTGCCAGCAAACCAGCCGGTAACAATCAGCCCCAGCATTTT. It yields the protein CASKPAGNNQPQHF.

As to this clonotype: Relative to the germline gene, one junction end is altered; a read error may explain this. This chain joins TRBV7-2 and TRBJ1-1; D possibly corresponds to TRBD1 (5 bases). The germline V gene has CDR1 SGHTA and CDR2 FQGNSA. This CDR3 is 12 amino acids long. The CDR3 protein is CASSLMDTEAFF. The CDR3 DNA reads TGTGCCAGCAGCTTAATGGACACCGAAGCTTTCTTT.

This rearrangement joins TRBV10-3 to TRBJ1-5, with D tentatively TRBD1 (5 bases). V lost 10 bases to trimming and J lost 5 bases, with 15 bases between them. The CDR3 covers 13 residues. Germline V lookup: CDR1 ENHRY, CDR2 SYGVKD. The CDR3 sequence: CATQGDTDQPQHF. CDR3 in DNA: TGTGCCACCCAGGGCGATACGGATCAGCCCCAGCATTTT.

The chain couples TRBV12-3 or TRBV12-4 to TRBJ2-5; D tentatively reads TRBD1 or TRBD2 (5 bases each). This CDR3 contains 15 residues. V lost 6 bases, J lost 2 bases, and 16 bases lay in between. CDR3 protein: CASSRGAGIQETQYF. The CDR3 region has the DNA TGTGCCAGCAGCCGAGGGGCTGGGATTCAAGAGACCCAGTACTTC.

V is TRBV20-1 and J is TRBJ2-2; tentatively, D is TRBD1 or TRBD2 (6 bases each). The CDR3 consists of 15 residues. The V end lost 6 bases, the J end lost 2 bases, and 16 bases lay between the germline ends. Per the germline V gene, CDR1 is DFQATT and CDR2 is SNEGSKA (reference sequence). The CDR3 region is CSAEGGRINTGELFF. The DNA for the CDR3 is TGCAGTGCCGAGGGGGGTCGTATTAACACCGGGGAGCTGTTTTTT.

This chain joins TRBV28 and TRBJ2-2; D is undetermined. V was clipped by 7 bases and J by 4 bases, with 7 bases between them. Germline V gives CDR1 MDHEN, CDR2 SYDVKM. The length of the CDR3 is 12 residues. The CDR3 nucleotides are TGTGCCAGCACACGGGCCACCGGGGAGCTGTTTTTT. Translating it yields CASTRATGELFF.

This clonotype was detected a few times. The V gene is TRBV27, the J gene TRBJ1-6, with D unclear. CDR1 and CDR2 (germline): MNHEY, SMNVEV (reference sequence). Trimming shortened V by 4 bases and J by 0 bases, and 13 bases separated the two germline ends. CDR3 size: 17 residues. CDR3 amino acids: CASSSLRTSSYNSPLHF. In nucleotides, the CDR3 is TGTGCCAGCAGTTCCCTCAGGACTAGCTCCTATAATTCACCCCTCCACTTT.